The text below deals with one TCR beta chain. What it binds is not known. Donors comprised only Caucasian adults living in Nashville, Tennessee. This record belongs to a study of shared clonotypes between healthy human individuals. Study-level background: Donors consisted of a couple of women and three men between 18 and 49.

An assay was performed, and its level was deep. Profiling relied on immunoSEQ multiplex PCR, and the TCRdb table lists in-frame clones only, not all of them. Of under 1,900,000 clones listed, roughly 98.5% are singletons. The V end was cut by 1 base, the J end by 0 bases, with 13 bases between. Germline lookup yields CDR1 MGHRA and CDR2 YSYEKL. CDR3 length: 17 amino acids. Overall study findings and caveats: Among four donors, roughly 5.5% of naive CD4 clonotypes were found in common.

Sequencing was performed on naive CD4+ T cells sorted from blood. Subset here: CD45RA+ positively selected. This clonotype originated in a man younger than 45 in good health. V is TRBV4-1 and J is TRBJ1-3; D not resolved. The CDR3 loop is CASSQVGGRPSGNTIYF. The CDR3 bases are TGCGCCAGCAGCCAAGTCGGAGGCCGGCCCTCTGGAAACACCATATATTTT.